This TCR beta chain was observed in a study of shared clonotypes between healthy human individuals. Execution of the assay was at deep level. In the sorted-subset replicate PCRs, 150 to 250 ng DNA, roughly 30,000 T cell genomes, was used. Repertoires were generated with immunoSEQ multiplex PCR, while TCRdb's copy carries only in-frame clones and drops some. The sample gives hundreds of thousands of clones, 72% of which show up once; roughly 1.8% is in the top ten. Every donor, a Caucasian adult, lived in Nashville, Tennessee. V was clipped by 7 bases and J by 4 bases; unmatched bases: 6. The CDR3 runs 16 residues. The germline gives CDR1 MDHEN, CDR2 SYDVKM.

The sequenced sample consisted of memory CD4+ T cells sorted from blood. This sample's subset: CD45RA-negative fraction. The sequence came from a woman aged 30 to 39 in good health. This sequence joins TRBV28 and TRBJ2-2, with 13 nucleotides matching TRBD2. CDR3 coding DNA: TGTGCCAGCAACCTTAGGACTAGCGGGAGCACCGGGGAGCTGTTTTTT. It is translated as CASNLRTSGSTGELFF.